These T cell receptor beta chains were read from a single sample in a study of human CD4 T cells and Enterobacteriaceae. Measured with immunoSEQ multiplex PCR; TCRdb has only the in-frame clones, and not every one. This table holds about 27,000 clones, roughly 80% found once. The sequenced sample consisted of memory CD4+ T cells from blood. These receptors were obtained from a human donor in good health. Both conserved end residues are part of each CDR3. A D gene is named only where the DNA matches it firmly. Only part of the rows carry a size: once, few, many, or a class if the clone is expanded.

v_call,d_call,j_call,clone_size,cdr3_aa,cdr3_nt
TRBV10-1,TRBD1,TRBJ2-7,.,CASSDPGTALYEQYF,TGCGCCAGCAGTGATCCCGGGACAGCCCTCTACGAGCAGTACTTC
TRBV18,TRBD2,TRBJ2-5,once,CASSPPGLAGQETQYF,TGTGCCAGCTCACCACCGGGACTAGCGGGCCAAGAGACCCAGTACTTC
TRBV15,TRBD2,TRBJ2-2,.,CATSREVTSGLGTGELFF,TGTGCCACCAGCAGAGAGGTGACTAGCGGGTTGGGCACCGGGGAGCTGTTTTTT
TRBV19,TRBD2,TRBJ2-3,.,CASSIDQRTSGADTQYF,TGTGCCAGTAGTATAGATCAAAGGACTAGCGGGGCAGATACGCAGTATTTT
TRBV28,.,TRBJ2-5,.,CASSLSSVGWKTQYF,TGTGCCAGCAGTTTATCTAGCGTAGGTTGGAAGACCCAGTACTTC
TRBV5-1,.,TRBJ1-4,.,CASSTSGRVNEKLFF,TGCGCCAGCAGCACCTCCGGGAGGGTTAATGAAAAACTGTTTTTT
TRBV28,TRBD2,TRBJ2-7,.,CASSLIAGGRSEQYF,TGTGCCAGCAGCCTAATAGCGGGAGGACGCAGTGAGCAGTACTTC
TRBV5-4,.,TRBJ1-4,.,CASSFQGQEKLFF,TGTGCCAGCAGCTTCCAGGGACAAGAAAAACTGTTTTTT
TRBV5-5,.,TRBJ1-1,.,CASSDGQTNTEAFF,TGTGCCAGCAGCGATGGACAGACCAACACTGAAGCTTTCTTT
TRBV30,TRBD1,TRBJ2-3,.,CAWRAAGGISDTQYF,TGTGCCTGGAGAGCGGCAGGGGGCATCTCAGATACGCAGTATTTT
TRBV6-5,.,TRBJ1-5,.,CASSDRWRDQPQHF,TGTGCCAGCAGTGACAGGTGGAGGGATCAGCCCCAGCATTTT
TRBV7-3,.,TRBJ2-1,once,CASSLQGRLHEQFF,TGTGCCAGCAGCTTACAAGGCAGGCTCCATGAGCAGTTCTTC
TRBV5-1,.,TRBJ2-7,.,CASSLGLQGYEQYF,TGCGCCAGCAGCTTGGGCTTGCAGGGGTACGAGCAGTACTTC
TRBV11-2,TRBD1,TRBJ1-2,few,CASSLSPDGRGSGYTF,TGTGCCAGCAGCTTATCCCCTGATGGCAGGGGGTCTGGCTACACCTTC
TRBV28,.,TRBJ2-3,.,CASSLRGTDTQYF,TGTGCCAGCAGTTTGAGGGGCACAGATACGCAGTATTTT
TRBV7-2,.,TRBJ2-1,.,CASSETSVNEQFF,TGTGCCAGCAGCGAGACCTCCGTCAATGAGCAGTTCTTC
TRBV9,.,TRBJ1-3,.,CASSVDGHISGNTIYF,TGTGCCAGCAGCGTAGACGGACACATCTCTGGAAACACCATATATTTT
TRBV7-8,.,TRBJ2-1,.,CASSPWDPQNVNEQFF,TGTGCCAGCAGCCCATGGGACCCACAAAACGTCAATGAGCAGTTCTTC
TRBV15,.,TRBJ2-7,.,CATSRARGYEQYF,TGTGCCACCAGCAGAGCCCGGGGATACGAGCAGTACTTC
TRBV7-2,.,TRBJ2-1,.,CASMVPVGNNEQFF,TGTGCCAGCATGGTGCCGGTGGGTAACAATGAGCAGTTCTTC
TRBV2,.,TRBJ1-6,.,CASSFQGKNSPLHF,TGTGCCAGCAGTTTTCAGGGGAAGAATTCACCCCTCCACTTT
TRBV2,TRBD1,TRBJ1-2,.,CASSNRDRGHGYTF,TGTGCCAGCAGTAATCGGGACAGGGGTCATGGCTACACCTTC
TRBV11-2,TRBD2,TRBJ2-1,.,CASSPTRLAGQNEQFF,TGTGCCAGCAGCCCGACCCGACTAGCGGGGCAAAATGAGCAGTTCTTC
TRBV4-1,.,TRBJ2-2,once,CASSLPPTGELFF,TGCGCCAGCAGCCTCCCCCCCACCGGGGAGCTGTTTTTT
TRBV2,.,TRBJ2-1,.,CASRWAGAYNEQFF,TGTGCCAGCAGGTGGGCAGGGGCCTACAATGAGCAGTTCTTC
TRBV18,.,TRBJ2-3,.,CASSPRRGDTDTQYF,TGTGCCAGCTCACCACGAAGGGGGGACACAGATACGCAGTATTTT
TRBV7-8,.,TRBJ1-3,.,CASSKGFSGNTIYF,TGTGCCAGCAGCAAAGGGTTTTCTGGAAACACCATATATTTT
TRBV11-1,.,TRBJ2-7,.,CASTLDSFSYEQYF,TGTGCCAGCACCCTGGACAGCTTCTCCTACGAGCAGTACTTC